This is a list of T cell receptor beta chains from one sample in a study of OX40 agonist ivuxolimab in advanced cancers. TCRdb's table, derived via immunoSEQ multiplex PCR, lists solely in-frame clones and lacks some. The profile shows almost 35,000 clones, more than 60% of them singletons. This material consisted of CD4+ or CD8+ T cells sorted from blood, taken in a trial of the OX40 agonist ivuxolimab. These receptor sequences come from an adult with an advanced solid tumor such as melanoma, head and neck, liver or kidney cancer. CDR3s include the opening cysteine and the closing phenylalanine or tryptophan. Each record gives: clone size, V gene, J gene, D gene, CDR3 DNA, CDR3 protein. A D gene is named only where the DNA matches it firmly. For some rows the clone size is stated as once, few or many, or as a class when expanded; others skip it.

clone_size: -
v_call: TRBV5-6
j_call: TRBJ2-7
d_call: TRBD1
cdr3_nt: TGTGCCAGCAGCCACGGGACAGGAACTGCCGAGCAGTACTTC
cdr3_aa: CASSHGTGTAEQYF

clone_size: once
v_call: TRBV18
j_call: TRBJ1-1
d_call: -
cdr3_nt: TGTGCCAGCTCGTTCCAGGGTGGAACTGAAGCTTTCTTT
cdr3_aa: CASSFQGGTEAFF

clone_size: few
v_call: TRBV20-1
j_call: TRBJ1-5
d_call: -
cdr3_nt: TGCAGTGCCGGTTATCAGCCCCAGCATTTT
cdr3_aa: CSAGYQPQHF

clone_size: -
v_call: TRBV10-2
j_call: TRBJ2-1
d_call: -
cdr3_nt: TGCGCCAGCAGCGCCGGGACACCGAACTACAATGAGCAGTTCTTC
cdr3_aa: CASSAGTPNYNEQFF

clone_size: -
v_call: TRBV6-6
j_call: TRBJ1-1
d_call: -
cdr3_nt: TGTGCCAGCAGAACTCGGTTGGCAGGGCTGGACACTGAAGCTTTCTTT
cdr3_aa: CASRTRLAGLDTEAFF

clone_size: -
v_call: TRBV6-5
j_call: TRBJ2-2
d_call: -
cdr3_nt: TGTGCCAGCAGTACAGGGTACACCGGGGAGCTGTTTTTT
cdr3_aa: CASSTGYTGELFF

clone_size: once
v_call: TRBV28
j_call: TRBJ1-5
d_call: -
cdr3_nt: TGTGCCAGCAGTTCGGTCCTAGGTGCAGGAGGTAGCAATCAGCCCCAGCATTTT
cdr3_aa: CASSSVLGAGGSNQPQHF

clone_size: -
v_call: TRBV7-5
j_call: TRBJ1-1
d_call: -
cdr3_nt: TGTGTCAGAAGCCTCGACACTGAAGCTTTCTTT
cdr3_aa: CVRSLDTEAFF

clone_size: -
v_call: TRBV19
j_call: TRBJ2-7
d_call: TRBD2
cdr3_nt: TGTGCCAGTAGTAGAGAGGGAGGGTTCTACGAGCAGTACTTC
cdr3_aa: CASSREGGFYEQYF

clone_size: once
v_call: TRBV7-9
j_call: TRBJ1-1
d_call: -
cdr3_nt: TGTGCCAGCAGCTCCAACCCCGGCGCCGGAGGGAAGCGGGACACTGAAGCTTTCTTT
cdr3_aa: CASSSNPGAGGKRDTEAFF

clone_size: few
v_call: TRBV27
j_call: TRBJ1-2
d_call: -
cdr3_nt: TGTGCCAGCAGTTTAGTAGGGGCAGCGGCGCTGGCTAACTATGGCTACACCTTC
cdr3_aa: CASSLVGAAALANYGYTF

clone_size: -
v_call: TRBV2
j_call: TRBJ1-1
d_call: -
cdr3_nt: TGTGCCAGCGGGGGCAAAGTAGTGAACACTGAAGCTTTCTTT
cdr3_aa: CASGGKVVNTEAFF

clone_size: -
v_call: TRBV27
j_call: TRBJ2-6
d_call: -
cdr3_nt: TGTGCCAGCAGCCAACGGACAAGCTCTGGGGCCAACGTCCTGACTTTC
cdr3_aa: CASSQRTSSGANVLTF

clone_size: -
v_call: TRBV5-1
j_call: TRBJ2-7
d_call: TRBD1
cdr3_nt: TGCGCCAGCAGCTCCCCCGGGACAGGGATATCCTACGAGCAGTACTTC
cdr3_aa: CASSSPGTGISYEQYF

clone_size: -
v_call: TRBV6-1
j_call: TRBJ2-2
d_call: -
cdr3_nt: TGTGCCAGCAGTGAATATACGACCCCTGGGGGGGAGCTGTTTTTT
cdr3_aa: CASSEYTTPGGELFF

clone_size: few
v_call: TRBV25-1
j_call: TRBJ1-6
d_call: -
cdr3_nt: TGTGCCAGCAGTGAGAGAAAGGGGGTCGGTTCACCCCTCCACTTT
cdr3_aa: CASSERKGVGSPLHF

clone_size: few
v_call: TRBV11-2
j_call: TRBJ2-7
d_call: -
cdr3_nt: TGTGCCAGCAGCCCCCAGTTGCGGACTGTCGGAGGCGAGCAGTACTTC
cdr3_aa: CASSPQLRTVGGEQYF

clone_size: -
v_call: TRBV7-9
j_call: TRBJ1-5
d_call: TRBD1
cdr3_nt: TGTGCCAGCAGCCCTCCGCAGGGGGATAGCAATCAGCCCCAGCATTTT
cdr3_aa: CASSPPQGDSNQPQHF

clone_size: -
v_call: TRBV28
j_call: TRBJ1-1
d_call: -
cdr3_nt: TGTGCCAGCACTATTCAGGGCACCTTAATCACTGAAGCTTTCTTT
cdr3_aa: CASTIQGTLITEAFF

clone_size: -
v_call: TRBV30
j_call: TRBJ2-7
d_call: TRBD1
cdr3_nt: TGTGCCTGGGGGACAGGGGGCCCCTACGAGCAGTACTTC
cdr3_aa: CAWGTGGPYEQYF

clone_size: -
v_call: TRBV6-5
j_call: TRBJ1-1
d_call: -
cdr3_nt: TGTGCCACCCAAGGTGGGCTGAACACTGAAGCTTTCTTT
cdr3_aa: CATQGGLNTEAFF

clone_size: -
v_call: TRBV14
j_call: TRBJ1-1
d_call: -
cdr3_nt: TGTGCCAGCACTCGAAGTCGGGGCCCGAACACTGAAGCTTTCTTT
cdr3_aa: CASTRSRGPNTEAFF

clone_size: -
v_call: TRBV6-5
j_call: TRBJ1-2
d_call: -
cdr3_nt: TGTGCCAGCAGTTACGTTGGGGATGGCTACACCTTC
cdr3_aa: CASSYVGDGYTF

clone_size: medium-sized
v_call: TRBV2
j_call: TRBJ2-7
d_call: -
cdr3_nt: TGTGCCAGCAGTGACAGTTACGAGCAGTACTTC
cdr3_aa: CASSDSYEQYF

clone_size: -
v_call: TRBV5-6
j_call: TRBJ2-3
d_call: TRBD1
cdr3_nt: TGTGCCAGCAGCTTGGCCCGACAGGGTTCAGATACGCAGTATTTT
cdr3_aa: CASSLARQGSDTQYF

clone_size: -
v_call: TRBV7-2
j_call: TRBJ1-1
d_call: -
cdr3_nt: TGTGCCAGCAGCTTGGACCGGACAGTATTCGCTGAAGCTTTCTTT
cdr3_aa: CASSLDRTVFAEAFF

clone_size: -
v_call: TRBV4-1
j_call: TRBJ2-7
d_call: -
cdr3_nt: TGCGCCAGCAGCGACATCGGGGCAGAAATAACCTACGAGCAGTACTTC
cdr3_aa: CASSDIGAEITYEQYF

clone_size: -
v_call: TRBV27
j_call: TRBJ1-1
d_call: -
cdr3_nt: TGTGCCAGCAGTTTATCCACTCGGGGGGCAGAAGCTTTCTTT
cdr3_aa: CASSLSTRGAEAFF

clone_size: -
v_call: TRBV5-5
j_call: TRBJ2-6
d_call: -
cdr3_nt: TGTGCCAGCAGCCGTGATGGCTCTGGGGCCAACGTCCTGACTTTC
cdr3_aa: CASSRDGSGANVLTF

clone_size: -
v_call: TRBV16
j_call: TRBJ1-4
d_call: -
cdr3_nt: TGTGCCAGCAGCCTCTCAGAAAAACTGTTTTTT
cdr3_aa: CASSLSEKLFF

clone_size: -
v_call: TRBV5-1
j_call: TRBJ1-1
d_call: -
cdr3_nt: TGCGCCAGCAGCACAGGGTTGACCCTTTGGAACACTGAAGCTTTCTTT
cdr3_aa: CASSTGLTLWNTEAFF

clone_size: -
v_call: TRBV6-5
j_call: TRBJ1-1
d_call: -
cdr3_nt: TGTGCCAGCAGTCCAACAGTAAACACTGAAGCTTTCTTT
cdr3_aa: CASSPTVNTEAFF

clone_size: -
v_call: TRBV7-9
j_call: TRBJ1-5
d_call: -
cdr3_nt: TGTGCCAGCAGCAAAGACAGGCTTAGCAATCAGCCCCAGCATTTT
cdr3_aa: CASSKDRLSNQPQHF

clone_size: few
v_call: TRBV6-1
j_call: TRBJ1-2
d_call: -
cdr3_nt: TGTGCCAGCAGTGAATCCGGGGGGCTTGGCTATGGCTACACCTTC
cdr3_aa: CASSESGGLGYGYTF

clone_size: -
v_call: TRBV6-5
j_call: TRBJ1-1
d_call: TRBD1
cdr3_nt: TGTGCCAGCAGTTCCCAACAGGGGTGGAGCACTGAAGCTTTCTTT
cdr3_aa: CASSSQQGWSTEAFF

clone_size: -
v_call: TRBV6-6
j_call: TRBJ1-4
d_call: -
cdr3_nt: TGTGCCAGCAGTTACTCAGGGATTCCAACTAATGAAAAACTGTTTTTT
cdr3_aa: CASSYSGIPTNEKLFF

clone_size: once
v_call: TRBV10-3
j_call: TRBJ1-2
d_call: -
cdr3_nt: TGTGCCATCAGTGAAAAAGGGGTATCAAGCTACACCTTC
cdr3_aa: CAISEKGVSSYTF

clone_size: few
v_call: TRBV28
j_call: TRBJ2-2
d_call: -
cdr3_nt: TGTGCCAGCAGTTTTTGGGGGGACTTCGGGGAGCTGTTTTTT
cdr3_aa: CASSFWGDFGELFF

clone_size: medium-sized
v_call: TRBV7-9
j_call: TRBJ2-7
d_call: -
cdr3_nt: TGTGCCAGCAGCGCCATGGAATACGAGCAGTACTTC
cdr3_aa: CASSAMEYEQYF

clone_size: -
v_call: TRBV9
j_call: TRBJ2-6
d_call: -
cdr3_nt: TGTGCCAGCAGCGTTTCGATCTCTGGGGCCAACGTCCTGACTTTC
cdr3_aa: CASSVSISGANVLTF

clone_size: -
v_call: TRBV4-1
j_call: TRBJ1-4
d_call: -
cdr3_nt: TGCGCCAGCAGCCAAGAGAGAATTACAGACGGAGAGGAAAAACTGTTTTTT
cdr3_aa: CASSQERITDGEEKLFF

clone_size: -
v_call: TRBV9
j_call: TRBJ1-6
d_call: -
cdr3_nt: TGTGCCAGCTTCCCGAGGAGCTCCTATAATTCACCCCTCCACTTT
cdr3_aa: CASFPRSSYNSPLHF

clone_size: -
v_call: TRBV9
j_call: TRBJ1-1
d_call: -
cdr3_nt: TGTGCCAGCAGCGTAACAGGGAAGACTGAAGCTTTCTTT
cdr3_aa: CASSVTGKTEAFF

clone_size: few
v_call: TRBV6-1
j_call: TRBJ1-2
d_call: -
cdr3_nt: TGTGCCAGCAGGGGGGGGTCGAGAAGCTATGGCTACACCTTC
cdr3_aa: CASRGGSRSYGYTF

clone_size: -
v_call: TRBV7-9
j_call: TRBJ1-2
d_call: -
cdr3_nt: TGTGCCAGCAGCCCATCGGCCCTATCTAACTATGGCTACACCTTC
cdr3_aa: CASSPSALSNYGYTF

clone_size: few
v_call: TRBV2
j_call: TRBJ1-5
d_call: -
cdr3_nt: TGTGCCAGCAGTGACTTCCCGTCGGGGGCGGGCAATCAGCCCCAGCATTTT
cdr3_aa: CASSDFPSGAGNQPQHF

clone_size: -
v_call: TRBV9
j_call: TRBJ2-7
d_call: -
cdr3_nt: TGTGCCAGCAACACCGCGGCAGGGGCTAGCTACGAGGAGCAGTACTTC
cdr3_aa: CASNTAAGASYEEQYF

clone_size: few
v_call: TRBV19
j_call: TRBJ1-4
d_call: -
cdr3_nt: TGTGCCAGTAGTTCACAGGGAAATGAAAAACTGTTTTTT
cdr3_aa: CASSSQGNEKLFF

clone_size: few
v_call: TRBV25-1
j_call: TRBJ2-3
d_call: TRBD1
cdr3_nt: TGTGCCAGCAGTGAAGGGACAGGGTGGTCAGATACGCAGTATTTT
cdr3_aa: CASSEGTGWSDTQYF

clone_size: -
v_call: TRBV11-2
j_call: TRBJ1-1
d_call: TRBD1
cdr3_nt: TGTGCCAGCAGCCTTACCCTGGACAGGCTAAACACTGAAGCTTTCTTT
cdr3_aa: CASSLTLDRLNTEAFF

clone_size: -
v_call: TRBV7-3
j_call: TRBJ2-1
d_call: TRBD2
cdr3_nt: TGTGCCAGCAGCTTAGGCGGGGGGAATGCCTACAATGAGCAGTTCTTC
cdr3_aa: CASSLGGGNAYNEQFF

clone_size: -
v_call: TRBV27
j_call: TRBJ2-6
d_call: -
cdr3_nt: TGTGCCATTGGAGAATGGGGCTCTGGGGCCAACGTCCTGACTTTC
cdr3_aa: CAIGEWGSGANVLTF

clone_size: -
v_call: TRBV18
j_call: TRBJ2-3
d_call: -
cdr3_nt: TGTGCCAGCTCACCAAACCGTCCGCCAGATACGCAGTATTTT
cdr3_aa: CASSPNRPPDTQYF

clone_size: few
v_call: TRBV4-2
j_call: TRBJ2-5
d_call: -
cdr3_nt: TGTGCCAGCAGCCAAGAATTGTTGGAGACCCAGTACTTC
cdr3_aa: CASSQELLETQYF

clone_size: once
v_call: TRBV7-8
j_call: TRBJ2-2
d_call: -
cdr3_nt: TGTGCCAGCAGTCGCACCGGGGAGCTGTTTTTT
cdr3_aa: CASSRTGELFF